The rows below give T cell receptor beta chains drawn from one sample of a study of post-analysis software for immune sequencing data. One entry per CDR3 protein, called by TCRdb with MiXCR from the PCR reads. This table has a few hundred thousand distinct CDR3 sequences, about a third appearing once. Sequences were obtained from blood. These receptors came from a girl between 5 and 17 years old with multiple sclerosis. CDR3s include the opening cysteine and the closing phenylalanine or tryptophan. The D gene is left open where the match is weak. Clone size, where shown, is once, few, many, or a class for clones that have expanded.

few TRBJ1-1 TRBV29-1 NA TGCAGCGTTGAACCCGGGGTGAACACTGAAGCTTTCTTT CSVEPGVNTEAFF
few TRBJ2-3 TRBV7-3 TRBD2 TGTGCCAGCAGCTTAGGGGGACTAGCGGCAGATACGCAGTATTTT CASSLGGLAADTQYF
NA TRBJ2-7 TRBV29-1 NA TGCAGCGTATGGAGGCCCCAAAGGAACGAGCAGTACTTC CSVWRPQRNEQYF
NA TRBJ1-4 TRBV20-1 NA TGCAGTGCTAGTGCCGAAAAACTGTTTTTT CSASAEKLFF
once TRBJ2-2 TRBV5-1 NA TGCGCCAGCAGCTTGCACAGCCCGAACACCGGGGAGCTGTTTTTT CASSLHSPNTGELFF
few TRBJ1-2 TRBV19 TRBD1 TGTGCCAGTAGTCCCCTGACAGGGACTGGCTACACCTTC CASSPLTGTGYTF
NA TRBJ2-7 TRBV20-1 TRBD2 TGCAGTGCTAGAGATAGCGGGGGGCCTACAAACGAGCAGTACTTC CSARDSGGPTNEQYF
few TRBJ1-4 TRBV20-1 NA TGCAGTGCTAGAGGGGGCAACCTGGAGGAAAAACTGTTTTTT CSARGGNLEEKLFF
NA TRBJ2-1 TRBV18 TRBD2 TGTGCCAGCTCACCACCCGGACTAGCCTCTGGGGGAGGCAATGAGCAGTTCTTC CASSPPGLASGGGNEQFF
NA TRBJ1-2 TRBV3-1 NA TGTGCCAGCAGCCAAAATGCAGGGCGCAATGGCTACACCTTC CASSQNAGRNGYTF
NA TRBJ2-3 TRBV14 NA TGTGCCAGCAGCCAAGGGGGTAGCGGCCCCACAGATACGCAGTATTTT CASSQGGSGPTDTQYF
NA TRBJ2-6 TRBV4-3 NA TGCGCCAGCAGATGGCACGGGGCTTCCGGGGCCAACGTCCTGACTTTC CASRWHGASGANVLTF
few TRBJ1-5 TRBV6-5 TRBD1 TGTGCCAGCAGCTACGGACAGGGTGGAAAGCCCCAGCATTTT CASSYGQGGKPQHF
NA TRBJ2-7 TRBV29-1 TRBD1 TGCAGCGTTGGAGCCGGACCGGGACAGGGGGGTTACGAGCAGTACTTC CSVGAGPGQGGYEQYF
once TRBJ1-4 TRBV9 NA TGTGCCAGCAGCCAAAGGTCGGCGGGGCAAAAACTGTTTTTT CASSQRSAGQKLFF
once TRBJ2-1 TRBV2 TRBD2 TGTGCCAGCAGTGACGTAGTAGCGGGGACCTACAATGAGCAGTTCTTC CASSDVVAGTYNEQFF
NA TRBJ2-5 TRBV5-1 TRBD2 TGCGCCAGCAGCCCGGGACTAGCGGGGGTCATCTCAGAGACCCAGTACTTC CASSPGLAGVISETQYF
once TRBJ2-1 TRBV6-1 TRBD1 TGTGCCAGCAGTACCCAACAGGGGGGTTTTTACAATGAGCAGTTCTTC CASSTQQGGFYNEQFF
NA TRBJ2-5 TRBV7-7 NA TGTGCTAGCAGCTTAGGTAGGGGGATAGAAGAGACCCAGTACTTC CASSLGRGIEETQYF
NA TRBJ1-6 TRBV4-3 NA TGCGCCAGCAGCCAAGATGGGGGAGAGGGATCACCCCTCCACTTT CASSQDGGEGSPLHF
few TRBJ2-5 TRBV20-1 NA TGCAGTGCCCCTAGGCAGGGCTGGGAAGAGACCCAGTACTTC CSAPRQGWEETQYF
NA TRBJ1-5 TRBV6-2/TRBV6-3 NA TGTGCCAGCAGCTCCGTCGGCGAGGCAGGTCAGCCCCAGCATTTT CASSSVGEAGQPQHF
NA TRBJ1-1 TRBV12-3/TRBV12-4 NA TGTGCCAGCAAAACGGCCGGCAACACTGAAGCTTTCTTT CASKTAGNTEAFF
few TRBJ1-1 TRBV2 TRBD1 TGTGCCAGCAGTGAGGAGACAGGGAGCGGGCTTAAAGCTTTCTTT CASSEETGSGLKAFF
few TRBJ2-1 TRBV25-1 TRBD2 TGTGCCAGCAGTGTCGGGACTAGCCTAAACAATGAGCAGTTCTTC CASSVGTSLNNEQFF
few TRBJ2-3 TRBV5-1 NA TGCGCCAGCAGCTTAACAGACCCCACAGATACGCAGTATTTT CASSLTDPTDTQYF